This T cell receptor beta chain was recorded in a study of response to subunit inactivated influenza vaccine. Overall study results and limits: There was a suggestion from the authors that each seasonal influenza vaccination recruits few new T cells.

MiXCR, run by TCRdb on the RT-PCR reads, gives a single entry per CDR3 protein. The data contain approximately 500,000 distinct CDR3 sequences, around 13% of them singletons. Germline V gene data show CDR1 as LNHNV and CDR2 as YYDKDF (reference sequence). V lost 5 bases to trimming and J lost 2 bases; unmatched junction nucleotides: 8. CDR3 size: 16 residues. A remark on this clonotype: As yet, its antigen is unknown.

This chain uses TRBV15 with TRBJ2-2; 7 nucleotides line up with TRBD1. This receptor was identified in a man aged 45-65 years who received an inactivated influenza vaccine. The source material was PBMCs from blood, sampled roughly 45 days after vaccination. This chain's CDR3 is CATSGQEPINTGELFF. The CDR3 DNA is TGTGCCACCAGCGGACAGGAGCCGATTAACACCGGGGAGCTGTTTTTT.